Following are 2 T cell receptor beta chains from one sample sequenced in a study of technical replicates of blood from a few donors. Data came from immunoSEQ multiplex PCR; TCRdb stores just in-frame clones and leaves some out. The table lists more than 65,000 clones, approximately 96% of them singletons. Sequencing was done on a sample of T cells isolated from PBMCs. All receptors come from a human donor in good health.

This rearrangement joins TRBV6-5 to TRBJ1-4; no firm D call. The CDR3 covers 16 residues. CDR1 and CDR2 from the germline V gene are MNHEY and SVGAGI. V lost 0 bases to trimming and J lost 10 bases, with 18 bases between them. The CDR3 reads CASSYSPEHSLGKLFF. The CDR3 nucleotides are TGTGCCAGCAGTTACTCCCCCGAACATTCGCTAGGAAAACTGTTTTTT.

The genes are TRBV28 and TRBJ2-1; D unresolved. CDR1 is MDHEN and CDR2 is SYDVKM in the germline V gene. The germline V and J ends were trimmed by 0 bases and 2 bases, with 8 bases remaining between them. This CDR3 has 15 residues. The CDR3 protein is CASSLWTFPYNEQFF. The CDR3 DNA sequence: TGTGCCAGCAGTTTATGGACTTTCCCCTACAATGAGCAGTTCTTC.